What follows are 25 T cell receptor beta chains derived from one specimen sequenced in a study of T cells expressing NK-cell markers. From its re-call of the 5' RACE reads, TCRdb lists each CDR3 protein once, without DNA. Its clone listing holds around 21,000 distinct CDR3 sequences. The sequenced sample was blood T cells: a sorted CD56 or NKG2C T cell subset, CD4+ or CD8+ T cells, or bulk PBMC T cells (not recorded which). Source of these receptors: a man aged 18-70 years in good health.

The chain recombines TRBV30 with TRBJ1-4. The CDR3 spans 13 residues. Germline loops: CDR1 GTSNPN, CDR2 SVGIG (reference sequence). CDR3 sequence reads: CAWKEGPGEKLFF.

CDR3 residues: CASSPPAAGYTFF. This sequence joins TRBV18 and TRBJ1-1. The length of the CDR3 is 13 residues. CDR1 is KGHSH, CDR2 LQKENI, per germline.

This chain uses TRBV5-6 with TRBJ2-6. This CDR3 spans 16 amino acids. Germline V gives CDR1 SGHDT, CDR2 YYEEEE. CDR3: CASSLGPSTGANVLTF.

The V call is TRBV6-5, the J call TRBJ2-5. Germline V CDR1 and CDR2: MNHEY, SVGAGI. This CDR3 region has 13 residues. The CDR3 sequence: CASSYGPEETQYF.

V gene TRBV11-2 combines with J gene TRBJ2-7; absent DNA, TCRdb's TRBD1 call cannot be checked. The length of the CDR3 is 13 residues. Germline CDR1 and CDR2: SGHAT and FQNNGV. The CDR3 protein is CASSWGQVYEQYF.

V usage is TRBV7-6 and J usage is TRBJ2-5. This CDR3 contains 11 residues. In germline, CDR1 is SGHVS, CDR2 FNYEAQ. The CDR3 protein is CASSFSETQYF.

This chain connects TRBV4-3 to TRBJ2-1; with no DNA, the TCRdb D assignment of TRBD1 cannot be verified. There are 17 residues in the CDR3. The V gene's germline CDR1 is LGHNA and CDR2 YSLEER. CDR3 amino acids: CASSPRTPGTGDNEQFF.

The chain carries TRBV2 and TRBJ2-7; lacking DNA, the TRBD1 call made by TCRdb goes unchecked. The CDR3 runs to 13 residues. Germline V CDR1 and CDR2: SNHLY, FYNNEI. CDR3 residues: CASSPTGDYEQYF.

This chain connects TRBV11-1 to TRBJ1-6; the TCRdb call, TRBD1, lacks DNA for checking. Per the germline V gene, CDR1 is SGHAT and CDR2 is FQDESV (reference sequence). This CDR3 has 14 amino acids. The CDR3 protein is CASSLDDSYSPLHF.

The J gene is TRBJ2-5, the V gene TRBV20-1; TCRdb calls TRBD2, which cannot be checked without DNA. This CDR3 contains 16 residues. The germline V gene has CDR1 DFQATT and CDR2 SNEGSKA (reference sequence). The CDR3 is CSARRLAGGTRETQYF.

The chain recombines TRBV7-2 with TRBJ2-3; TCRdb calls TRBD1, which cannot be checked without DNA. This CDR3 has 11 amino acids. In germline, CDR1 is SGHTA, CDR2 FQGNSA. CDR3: CASSLGGTRYF. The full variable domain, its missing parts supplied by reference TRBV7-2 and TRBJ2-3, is GAGVSQSPSNKVTEKGKDVELRCDPISGHTALYWYRQSLGQGLEFLIYFQGNSAPDKSGLPSDRFSAERTGGSVSTLTIQRTQQEDSAVYLCASSLGGTRYFGPGTRLTVL.

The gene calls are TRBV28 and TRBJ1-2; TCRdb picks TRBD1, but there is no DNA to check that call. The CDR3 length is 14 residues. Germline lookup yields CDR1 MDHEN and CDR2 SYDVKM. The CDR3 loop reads CASSPTGENYGYTF.

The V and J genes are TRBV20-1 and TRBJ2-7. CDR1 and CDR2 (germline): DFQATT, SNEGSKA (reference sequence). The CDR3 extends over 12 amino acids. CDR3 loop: CSARYNLGEQYF.

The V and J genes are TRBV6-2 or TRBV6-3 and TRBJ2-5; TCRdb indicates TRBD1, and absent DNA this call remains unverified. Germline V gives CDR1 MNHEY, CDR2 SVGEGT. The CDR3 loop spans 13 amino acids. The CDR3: CASTREPWETQYF.

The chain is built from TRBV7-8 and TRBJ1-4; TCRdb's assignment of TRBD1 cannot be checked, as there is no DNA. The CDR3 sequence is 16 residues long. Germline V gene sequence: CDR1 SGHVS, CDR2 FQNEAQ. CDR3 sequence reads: CASSPPNDRGLEKLFF.

The chain's CDR3 is CASSGFPDRDRFEQYF. The chain uses TRBV5-1 and TRBJ2-7; the TRBD1 assignment by TCRdb is unverifiable without DNA. This CDR3 has 16 amino acids. Looked up from germline, CDR1 is SGHRS and CDR2 is YFSETQ.

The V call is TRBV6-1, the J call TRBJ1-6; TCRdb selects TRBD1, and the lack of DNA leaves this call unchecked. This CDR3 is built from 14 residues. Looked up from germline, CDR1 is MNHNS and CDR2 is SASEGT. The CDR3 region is CASSRTGFDSPLHF.

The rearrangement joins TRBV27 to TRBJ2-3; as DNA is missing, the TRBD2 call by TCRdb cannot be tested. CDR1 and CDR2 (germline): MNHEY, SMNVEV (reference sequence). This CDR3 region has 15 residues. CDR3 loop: CASSFRLGGSYTQYF.

The chain's CDR3 is CASSYAGKETQYF. This chain links TRBV6-5 with TRBJ2-5. The germline V gene has CDR1 MNHEY and CDR2 SVGAGI. The CDR3 covers 13 residues.

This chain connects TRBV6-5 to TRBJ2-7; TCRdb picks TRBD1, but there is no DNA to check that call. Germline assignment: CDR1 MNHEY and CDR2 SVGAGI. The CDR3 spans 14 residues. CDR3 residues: CASSYGTGGVEQYF.

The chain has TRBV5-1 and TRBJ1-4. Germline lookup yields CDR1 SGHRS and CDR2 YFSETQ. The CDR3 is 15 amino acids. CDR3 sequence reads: CASSHLPADNEKLFF.

The CDR3 loop is CASSPLWVRAEKLFF. V gene TRBV27 combines with J gene TRBJ1-4; TCRdb gives TRBD1 as the D gene, but with no DNA this cannot be confirmed. This CDR3 has 15 amino acids. Per the germline V gene, CDR1 is MNHEY and CDR2 is SMNVEV (reference sequence).

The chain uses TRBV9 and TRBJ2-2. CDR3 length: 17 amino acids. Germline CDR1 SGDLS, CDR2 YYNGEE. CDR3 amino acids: CASSGVSGALKAGELFF.

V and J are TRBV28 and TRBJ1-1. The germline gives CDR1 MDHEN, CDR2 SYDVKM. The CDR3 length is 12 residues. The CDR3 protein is CASRWVNTEAFF. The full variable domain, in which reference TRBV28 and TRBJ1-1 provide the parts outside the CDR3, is DVKVTQSSRYLVKRTGEKVFLECVQDMDHENMFWYRQDPGLGLRLIYFSYDVKMKEKGDIPEGYSVSREKKERFSLILESASTNQTSMYLCASRWVNTEAFFGQGTRLTVV.

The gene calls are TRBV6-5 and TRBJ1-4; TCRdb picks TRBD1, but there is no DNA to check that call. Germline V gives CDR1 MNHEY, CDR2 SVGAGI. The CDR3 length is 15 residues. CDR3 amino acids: CASSYTRGGNEKLFF.